This TCR beta chain was captured by sequencing in a study of blood T cell repertoires in COVID-19. Overall study: Both acute and convalescent COVID-19 samples were obtained from the United States, Italy and Spain. The analysed material was cDNA or gDNA that came from T cells, B-cell-depleted T cells, or PBMCs.

Original processing methods: Amplifying reference gene primers gave estimates of nucleated cell counts. Sequencing was performed with immunoSEQ multiplex PCR; in TCRdb, only in-frame clones are kept and a portion is missing. That table furnishes V, J and clone size, whereas the DNA furnished D and trimming. The sample holds about 88,000 clones; 90% are singletons and the top ten take about 1.7%. This CDR3 is 13 amino acids long. The germline V and J ends were trimmed by 8 bases and 1 base, with 9 bases remaining between them. Sequenced: peripheral blood. The genes are TRBV12-3 or TRBV12-4 and TRBJ2-1; D may be TRBD2 (6 bases). This clonotype was obtained from a man aged 55 to 70 with acute or convalescent COVID-19. CDR3 protein: CASGGNSYNEQFF. CDR3 bases: TGTGCCAGCGGAGGGAATTCCTACAATGAGCAGTTCTTC.